A selection of T cell receptor beta chains follows, all from one sample in a study of T-cell memory formation after mild COVID-19. One entry per CDR3 protein results from TCRdb running MiXCR on the 5' RACE reads. Of around 35,000 distinct CDR3 sequences listed, roughly 7.2% are singletons. What was sequenced was PBMCs or a T cell subset sorted from them (not recorded which). These TCRs come from a man aged 18 to 29 who had mild COVID-19 (a few samples of this study predate the infection). Cell type and time point are not known. CDR3s leave out the opening cysteine and the closing phenylalanine or tryptophan. The D gene is left open where the match is weak.

CDR3 protein	D gene	V gene	J gene
ASSVAPQRGASSSYNEQF	TRBD2	TRBV9	TRBJ2-1
ASSLVVRETQY	-	TRBV7-2	TRBJ2-5
ASSLRPSTDTQY	-	TRBV5-1	TRBJ2-3
ASGNSAGGYTEAF	TRBD1	TRBV7-9	TRBJ1-1
ASSLDFTGTVSYEQY	-	TRBV5-1	TRBJ2-7
SARSGLHEQY	-	TRBV20-1	TRBJ2-7
ASRLPGQGNNEQF	TRBD1	TRBV27	TRBJ2-1
SAPEREGYT	-	TRBV20-1	TRBJ1-2
ASSSGTQKKETQY	-	TRBV7-9	TRBJ2-5
ASSQDRGTPTGELF	-	TRBV4-3	TRBJ2-2
ASSPRGLSKVAGELF	-	TRBV18	TRBJ2-2
ASSSGQGAGELF	TRBD1	TRBV12-3/TRBV12-4	TRBJ2-2
ASRPSRGNTGELF	-	TRBV7-3	TRBJ2-2
ASIQEVDKNIQY	-	TRBV7-3	TRBJ2-4
ASSQVAAGTGGGYT	TRBD1	TRBV4-1	TRBJ1-2
SPLDKSYYGYT	-	TRBV20-1	TRBJ1-2